Given below is one TCR beta chain in context. The data were taken from a study of blood T cell repertoires in COVID-19. Overall study context: The United States, Italy and Spain supplied acute and convalescent COVID-19 samples. PBMCs, B-cell-depleted T cells, or T cells provided the cDNA or gDNA that made up the material.

Germline CDR1 SGHDT, CDR2 YYEEEE. Losses at the gene ends were 4 bases for V and 2 bases for J; bases not matched to a gene: 8. The CDR3 extends over 17 amino acids. In the source study's methods: It was from reference gene primer amplification that nucleated cell counts were estimated. The method was immunoSEQ multiplex PCR; TCRdb's version includes in-frame clones alone and lacks a portion of them. V, J and clone size derive from that table, while D and trimming were established from the DNA sequence. The data show fewer than 250,000 clones, with just under 85% seen just once and around 6.5% held by the top ten.

The source of this sequence is a woman in her fifties or sixties with active or convalescent COVID-19. The chain employs TRBV5-6 and TRBJ2-5; the match to TRBD2 covers 13 bases. The sample was peripheral blood. The CDR3 DNA sequence: TGTGCCAGCAGCCGATGGCGACTAGCGGGGGGACAAGAGACCCAGTACTTC. Translating it yields CASSRWRLAGGQETQYF. Full variable domain (remainder filled in from reference TRBV5-6 and TRBJ2-5): DAGVTQSPTHLIKTRGQQVTLRCSPKSGHDTVSWYQQALGQGPQFIFQYYEEEERQRGNFPDRFSGHQFPNYSSELNVNALLLGDSALYLCASSRWRLAGGQETQYFGPGTRLLVL.